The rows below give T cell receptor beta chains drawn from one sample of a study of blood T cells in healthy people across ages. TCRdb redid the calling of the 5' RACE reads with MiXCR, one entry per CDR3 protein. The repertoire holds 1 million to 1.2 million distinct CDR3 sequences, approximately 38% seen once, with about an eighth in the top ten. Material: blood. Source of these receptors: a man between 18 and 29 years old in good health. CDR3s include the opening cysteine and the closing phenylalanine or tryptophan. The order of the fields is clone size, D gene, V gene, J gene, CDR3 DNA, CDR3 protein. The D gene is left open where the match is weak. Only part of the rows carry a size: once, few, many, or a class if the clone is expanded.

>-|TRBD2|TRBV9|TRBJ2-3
TGTGCCAGCAGCATCCTAGCGGGGGGGCAGTTAGATACGCAGTATTTT
CASSILAGGQLDTQYF
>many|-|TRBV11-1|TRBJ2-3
TGTGCCAGCAGCCGTACCGGGACCACAGATACGCAGTATTTT
CASSRTGTTDTQYF
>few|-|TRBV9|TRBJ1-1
TGTGCCAGCAGCGCCCAGGTCGGCGCGCGGGCGGGGATCGCTGAAGCTTTCTTT
CASSAQVGARAGIAEAFF
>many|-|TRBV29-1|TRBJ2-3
TGCAGCGCCCGTGATGCTAGCACAGATACGCAGTATTTT
CSARDASTDTQYF
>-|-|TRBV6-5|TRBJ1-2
TGTGCCAGCAGTGATCGGGGGCGCGCCTATGGCTACACCTTC
CASSDRGRAYGYTF
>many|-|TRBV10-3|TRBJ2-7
TGTGCCATAAGGAGCTCCTACGAGCAGTACTTC
CAIRSSYEQYF
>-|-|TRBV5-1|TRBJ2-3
TGCGTCAGCAGCGTGGACAGCGCAGATACGCAGTATTTT
CVSSVDSADTQYF
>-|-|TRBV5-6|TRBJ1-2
TGTGCCAGCAGCTTGGTGTACGCCGTAAGGGATGGCTACACCTTC
CASSLVYAVRDGYTF
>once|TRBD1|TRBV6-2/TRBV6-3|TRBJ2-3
TGTGCCAGCACACGGGAACAGGGGCCATATACGCAGTATTTT
CASTREQGPYTQYF
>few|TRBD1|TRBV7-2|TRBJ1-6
TGTGCCAGCAGCTTAGCGTTTCAGGGGGCGCGTAGTAATTCACCCCTCCACTTT
CASSLAFQGARSNSPLHF
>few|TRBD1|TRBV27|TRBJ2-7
TGTGCCAGCAGTCCGTGGGACAGGGGCTCCTACGAGCAGTACTTC
CASSPWDRGSYEQYF
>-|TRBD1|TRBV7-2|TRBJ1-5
TGTGCCAGCAGCTTGGGACTCGGGACAGTGGGTAATCAGCCCCAGCATTTT
CASSLGLGTVGNQPQHF
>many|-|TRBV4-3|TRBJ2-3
TGCGCCAGCAGCCAAGATAGAGCGGGAGATACGCAGTATTTT
CASSQDRAGDTQYF
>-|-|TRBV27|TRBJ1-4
TGTGCCAGCACATCACTGGATAATGAAAAACTGTTTTTT
CASTSLDNEKLFF
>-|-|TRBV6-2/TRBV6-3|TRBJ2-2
TGTGCCAGCGGGGATGACGGGGAGCTGTTTTTT
CASGDDGELFF
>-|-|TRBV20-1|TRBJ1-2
TGCAGTGCTAGAGATGGAACCGAATCCCCCCAACCATGGGGCTACACCTTC
CSARDGTESPQPWGYTF
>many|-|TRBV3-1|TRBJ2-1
TGTGCCAGCAGCCAAGGGGCTAGCGCGAGCAATGAGCAGTTCTTC
CASSQGASASNEQFF
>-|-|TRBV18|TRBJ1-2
TGTGCCAGCTCACCGACTAGACCGGGACAAATAGGAGGCTACACCTTC
CASSPTRPGQIGGYTF
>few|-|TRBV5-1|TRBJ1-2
TGCGCCAGCAGCTTGGACCGACCCCTCAGAGGTGGCTACACCTTC
CASSLDRPLRGGYTF
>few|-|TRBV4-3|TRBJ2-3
TGCGCCAGCAGCCAAGCCGGGCGGGGCCGAGATACGCAGTATTTT
CASSQAGRGRDTQYF
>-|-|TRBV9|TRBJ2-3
TGTGCCAGCAGCGTAACCCGTATCACAGATACGCAGTATTTT
CASSVTRITDTQYF
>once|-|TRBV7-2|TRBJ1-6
TGTGCCAGCAGCTTAAGGGCAGCGGATTTAAGCTCACCCCTCCACTTT
CASSLRAADLSSPLHF
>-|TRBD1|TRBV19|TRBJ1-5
TGTGCCAGTAGTATCACAGGGGGAACAAACCAGCCCCAGCATTTT
CASSITGGTNQPQHF
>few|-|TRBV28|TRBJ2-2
TGTGCCAGCAGTTTAACTAGTTCCGGGGAGCTGTTTTTT
CASSLTSSGELFF
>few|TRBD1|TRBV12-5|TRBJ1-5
TGTGCTAGTGCCCGAGACAGGGTGGGTCAGCCCCAGCATTTT
CASARDRVGQPQHF
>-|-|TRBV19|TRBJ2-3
TGTGCCAGTAGTATCTGGGTGTCAGATACGCAGTATTTT
CASSIWVSDTQYF
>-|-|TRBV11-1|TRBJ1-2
TGTGCCAGCAGCTTAGCGGTCGACTATGGCTACACCTTC
CASSLAVDYGYTF
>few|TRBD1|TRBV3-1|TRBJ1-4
TGTGCCAGCAGCCAGCGGGGGACAGGCCCTTCGTTTTTT
CASSQRGTGPSFF
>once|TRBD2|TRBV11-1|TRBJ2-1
TGTGCCAGCAGTTTGTTAGCGGGGGAGGGAGAGACCCAGTTCTTC
CASSLLAGEGETQFF
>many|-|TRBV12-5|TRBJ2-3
TGTGCTAGTGGTTTCGGGAGCACAGATACGCAGTATTTT
CASGFGSTDTQYF
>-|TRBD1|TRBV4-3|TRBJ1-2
TGCGCCAGCAGCCAAATTCTCAGGGGGCGTAATGGCTACACCTTC
CASSQILRGRNGYTF
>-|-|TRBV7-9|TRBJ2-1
TGTGCCAGCAGCGTGACAGGTCAGCGGTCAAGTGAGCAGTTCTTC
CASSVTGQRSSEQFF
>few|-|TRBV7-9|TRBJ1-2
TGTGCCAGCAGCTTATCAGTTGGCTACACCTTC
CASSLSVGYTF
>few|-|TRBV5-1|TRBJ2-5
TGCGCCAGCAGCCTCGATGGGCAGCTCTTCCAAGAGACCCAGTACTTC
CASSLDGQLFQETQYF
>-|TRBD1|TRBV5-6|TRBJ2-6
TGTGCCAGCAGCTTGGGTATGGGGACAGCTATCTCTGGGGCCAACGTCCTGACTTTC
CASSLGMGTAISGANVLTF
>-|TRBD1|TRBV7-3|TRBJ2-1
TGTGCCAGCAGCCCCCGACAGGGCCTTTGGCAGTTCTTC
CASSPRQGLWQFF
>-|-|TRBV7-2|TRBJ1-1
TGTGCCAGCAGCTTAGCAGGGGCGGGAGCTTTCTTT
CASSLAGAGAFF
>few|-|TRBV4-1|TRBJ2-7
TGCGCCAGCAGCCAAGTGGGCGGAACCTACGAGCAGTACTTC
CASSQVGGTYEQYF
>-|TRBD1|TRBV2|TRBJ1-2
TGTGCCAGCAGTGAAGCGCTTCGGACAGGGGGCCTCTATGGCTACACCTTC
CASSEALRTGGLYGYTF
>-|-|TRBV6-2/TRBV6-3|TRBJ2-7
TGTGCCAGCAGTTACGAGTCCTACTACGAGCAGTACTTC
CASSYESYYEQYF
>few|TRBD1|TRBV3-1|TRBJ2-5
TGTGCCAGCAGCAAACGGGACAGACCCTTTGAGACCCAGTACTTC
CASSKRDRPFETQYF